The clone carrying this T cell receptor beta chain has a handful of counts. Its antigen is still unknown. The CDR3 loop spans 16 amino acids. Germline V gene lookup returns CDR1 LNHNV and CDR2 YYDKDF (reference sequence). The V and J ends lost 6 bases and 8 bases, in that order; junction bases with no gene match: 14. Blood was collected once per donor into heparin, averaging about 110 mL. CD4+ naive, central memory, regulatory and stem cell-like memory subsets were isolated by sorting on CD45RO/CCR7/CD25/CD127/CD95/CD27. Each sorted fraction was over 95% pure. This sample was taken from a study of beta chain features in type 1 diabetes. Reverse transcribing all isolated RNA meant expressed TCRB transcripts were sequenced. Using immunoSEQ multiplex PCR, the repertoire was profiled, and TCRdb retains in-frame clones only, with some absent. The top ten hold less than 0.02% of the sample, which has about 280,000 clones, approximately 16% seen once.

Study-level results: When Type 1 diabetes patients were examined, their TCRB CDR3s proved moderately but significantly shorter in all four CD4+ subsets. Any HLA type influence on TCRB rearrangement was left unresolved here.

V gene TRBV15 combines with J gene TRBJ2-1; 9 positions match TRBD2. Sequencing was performed on naive CD4+ T cells from blood. This TCR was sampled from a man aged 18 to 30 with type 1 diabetes. CDR3 residues: CATRRSSGRSADEQFF. The CDR3, as DNA: TGTGCCACCAGAAGGAGCAGCGGGAGGTCTGCGGATGAGCAGTTCTTC.